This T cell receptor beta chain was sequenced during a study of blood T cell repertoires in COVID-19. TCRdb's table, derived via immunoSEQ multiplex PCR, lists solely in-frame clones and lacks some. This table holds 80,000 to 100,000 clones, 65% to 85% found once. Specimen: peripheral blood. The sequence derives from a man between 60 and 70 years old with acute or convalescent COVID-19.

CDR3 sequence (DNA): TGTGCCATTCTGAACGACAGGCCCCCGGGGGAGCAGTACTTC. Translating gives CAILNDRPPGEQYF. This sequence joins TRBV30 and TRBJ2-7, with D possibly TRBD1 on 6 matching bases. V was pared by 8 bases and J by 7 bases, with 24 bases between. The CDR3 totals 14 residues. CDR1 is GTSNPN and CDR2 is SVGIG in the germline V gene (reference sequence).